One sample yielded the 29 T cell receptor beta chains listed below, sequenced in a study of persistence of HIV-infected CD4 T cells. Sequencing used immunoSEQ version 4 in survey mode. The table came from immunoSEQ multiplex PCR; TCRdb's copy has only in-frame clones and leaves some out. Here the sample spans 18,000 or so clones, 78% being singletons. Stimulation used approximately 9.5 ug/mL lysate from CMV-infected fibroblasts. CD4+ T cells upregulating both CD40 ligand and CD69 were sorted as responding cells. Their specific antigens are unknown. Specimen: CD4+ T cells sorted from PBMCs after roughly 18-hour stimulation, collected from a patient who received antiretroviral therapy. These receptors all stem from an adult man with HIV who was CMV-seropositive.

This clone has more than one count but fewer than ten. This rearrangement joins TRBV7-3 to TRBJ1-2; no clear D. V lost 1 base and J lost 1, with 13 bases in between. The germline V gene has CDR1 SGHTA and CDR2 FQGTGA. This CDR3 has 16 residues. This CDR3 reads CASSLNPGVGNYGYTF. CDR3 in DNA: TGTGCCAGCAGCTTAAATCCGGGTGTGGGTAACTATGGCTACACCTTC.

V usage is TRBV5-1 and J usage is TRBJ1-4, with a tentative D call TRBD1 (6 bases). Between the trimmed V and J ends, which lost 8 bases and 0 bases, there was a span of 14 bases. The CDR3 is made up of 15 amino acids. Germline V gene data show CDR1 as SGHRS and CDR2 as YFSETQ. This CDR3 is CASSTGTSTNEKLFF. CDR3 coding DNA: TGCGCCAGTTCTACCGGGACATCAACTAATGAAAAACTGTTTTTT. Drawing the rest from reference TRBV5-1 and TRBJ1-4, the complete variable domain is KAGVTQTPRYLIKTRGQQVTLSCSPISGHRSVSWYQQTPGQGLQFLFEYFSETQRNKGNFPGRFSGRQFSNSRSEMNVSTLELGDSALYLCASSTGTSTNEKLFFGSGTQLSVL.

The rearrangement joins TRBV25-1 to TRBJ1-1, with unresolved D. The germline V gene encodes CDR1 MGHDK and CDR2 SYGVNS. The CDR3 covers 15 residues. Trimming took off 5 bases at V and 2 bases at J, with 15 bases between the two ends. The CDR3 nucleotides are TGTGCCAGCAGTTCCCTAAGGGAGGACAACACTGAAGCTTTCTTT. It codes for CASSSLREDNTEAFF.

This chain connects TRBV6-5 to TRBJ1-5; D is possibly TRBD1 (6 bases). The length of the CDR3 is 13 residues. CDR1 and CDR2 from the germline V gene are MNHEY and SVGAGI. The V end was cut by 7 bases, the J end by 9 bases, with 16 bases between. CDR3 DNA: TGTGCCAGCAAACGCGGGGGCAAGGGGCCCCAGCATTTT. Its translation: CASKRGGKGPQHF.

This chain links TRBV23-1 with TRBJ2-7; TRBD1 matches at 7 bases. TRBV23-1 is recorded as an ORF, its role being uncertain. This CDR3 is built from 14 residues. The trim removed 2 bases at V and 0 bases at J, leaving 1 base unmatched. CDR3: CASSQGDSSYEQYF. The CDR3 DNA follows: TGCGCCAGCAGTCAAGGGGACAGCTCCTACGAGCAGTACTTC.

V and J are TRBV5-1 and TRBJ1-4; D remains ambiguous. The V end lost 6 bases, the J end lost 0 bases, and 9 bases lay between the germline ends. The germline gives CDR1 SGHRS, CDR2 YFSETQ. The CDR3 length is 14 residues. The CDR3 sequence: CASMEDTTNEKLFF. Here the CDR3 DNA reads TGCGCCAGCATGGAAGATACAACTAATGAAAAACTGTTTTTT.

This chain uses TRBV5-4 with TRBJ1-2, with 7 bases aligning to TRBD1. CDR1 is SGHNT, CDR2 YYREEE, per germline (reference sequence). This CDR3 is built from 14 residues. Trimming removed 3 bases from V and 5 bases from J; junction bases left unmatched: 7. CDR3 amino acids: CASSSDRKGYGYTF. CDR3 coding DNA: TGTGCCAGCAGCTCGGACAGGAAGGGATATGGCTACACCTTC.

The rearrangement links TRBV7-9 to TRBJ2-7, with a possible D match to TRBD1 (6 bases). This CDR3 has 12 residues. The germline gives CDR1 SEHNR, CDR2 FQNEAQ (reference sequence). Deletions cut 4 bases from V and 4 bases from J, with 8 bases between. For the CDR3, the DNA is TGTGCCAGCAGCTCACAGGGATACGAGCAGTACTTC. It encodes CASSSQGYEQYF.

CDR3 amino acids: CASRGQTGELFF. The CDR3 DNA reads TGTGCCAGCAGAGGTCAAACCGGGGAGCTGTTTTTT. The chain has TRBV28 and TRBJ2-2, with unresolved D. The CDR3 totals 12 residues. Trimming left V 6 bases short and J 5 bases short, with 7 bases between. Germline-derived CDR1 and CDR2 are MDHEN and SYDVKM.

This clone has a handful of counts. The chain combines TRBV27 with TRBJ2-7; D uncertain. There are 14 residues in the CDR3. V was trimmed by 6 bases and J by 6 bases, leaving 18 bases between them. Germline CDR1 reads MNHEY; CDR2 reads SMNVEV (reference sequence). DNA for the CDR3: TGTGCCAGCAGCCCCCGTAGACCTGGCGGCGAGCAGTACTTC. Translating gives CASSPRRPGGEQYF.

The chain combines TRBV30 with TRBJ2-7; possible D gene TRBD2, 7 bases. The CDR3 runs 13 residues. CDR1 is GTSNPN, CDR2 SVGIG, per germline (reference sequence). V was clipped by 2 bases and J by 2 bases, with 10 bases between them. This CDR3 reads CAWSRGGAYEQYF. The CDR3 nucleotides read TGTGCCTGGAGTAGGGGGGGCGCCTACGAGCAGTACTTC.

Judged by abundance, this clone is medium-sized. This specimen includes other DNA sequences encoding the same CDR3. The chain links TRBV2 to TRBJ1-1; D gene unclear. V was trimmed by 2 bases and J by 5 bases, leaving 12 bases between them. CDR3 size: 14 residues. Per germline, CDR1 SNHLY and CDR2 FYNNEI. The CDR3 sequence: CASSEQERGTEAFF. CDR3 in DNA: TGTGCCAGCAGTGAACAGGAACGCGGGACTGAAGCTTTCTTT.

The V call is TRBV5-1, the J call TRBJ1-1, with 11 nucleotides matching TRBD1. V lost 0 bases to trimming and J lost 1 base; unmatched junction nucleotides: 8. The CDR3 has 18 amino acids. CDR1 is SGHRS and CDR2 is YFSETQ in the germline V gene. The CDR3 nucleotides read TGCGCCAGCAGCTTGGACAAGGGACAGGGGGATAAGAACACTGAAGCTTTCTTT. Protein product: CASSLDKGQGDKNTEAFF.

The J gene is TRBJ2-3, the V gene TRBV7-8, with D hard to call. Trimming pared 2 bases from V and 2 bases from J, leaving 5 bases between. CDR3 size: 13 residues. Germline V gives CDR1 SGHVS, CDR2 FQNEAQ. CDR3 in amino acids: CASSLQPTDTQYF. Here the CDR3 DNA reads TGTGCCAGCAGCTTACAGCCCACAGATACGCAGTATTTT.

This clone was counted only a few times. Other DNA sequences of this sample code for an identical CDR3. The V gene is TRBV7-9, the J gene TRBJ1-5; D is unresolved. CDR3 length: 12 amino acids. Trimming removed 5 bases from V and 5 bases from J, with 7 bases in between. The germline gives CDR1 SEHNR, CDR2 FQNEAQ (reference sequence). For the CDR3, the DNA is TGTGCCAGCAGCCTCGGCGATCAGCCCCAGCATTTT. Its translation: CASSLGDQPQHF.

The rearrangement joins TRBV5-1 to TRBJ2-3; TRBD1 might be the D (5 bases). Per the germline V gene, CDR1 is SGHRS and CDR2 is YFSETQ. The CDR3 extends over 14 amino acids. V lost 5 bases and J lost 0, with 10 bases in between. The CDR3 region is CASRGPPSTDTQYF. DNA of the CDR3: TGCGCCAGCAGGGGGCCCCCTAGCACAGATACGCAGTATTTT.

The V call is TRBV29-1, the J call TRBJ1-5, with a possible D match to TRBD1 (5 bases). CDR1 SQVTM and CDR2 ANQGSEA come from the germline V gene. The CDR3 loop spans 13 amino acids. Trimming shortened V by 7 bases and J by 7 bases, and 17 bases separated the two germline ends. The chain's CDR3 is CSAREGDGQPQHF. CDR3 DNA: TGCAGCGCTAGGGAAGGGGATGGCCAGCCCCAGCATTTT.

This clone has a single count. The chain employs TRBV6-5 and TRBJ2-7; TRBD1 is a possible D gene (5 bases). Germline V gene sequence: CDR1 MNHEY, CDR2 SVGAGI. The V gene lost 0 bases and the J gene lost 3 bases, with 6 bases spanning the gap. The CDR3 spans 13 residues. CDR3 bases: TGTGCCAGCAGTTACTCAAGGGGCTACGAGCAGTACTTC. Translated, it gives CASSYSRGYEQYF.

There are a few counts of this clone. This sequence joins TRBV7-2 and TRBJ2-3; 12 bases agree with TRBD2. CDR1 SGHTA and CDR2 FQGNSA come from the germline V gene. CDR3 length: 18 residues. Trimming removed 0 bases from V and 2 bases from J; junction bases left unmatched: 6. The CDR3 DNA sequence: TGTGCCAGCAGCTTAGCTCCGCGGACTAGCGGGAACACAGATACGCAGTATTTT. Protein sequence: CASSLAPRTSGNTDTQYF. The whole variable domain, filled in from reference TRBV7-2 and TRBJ2-3, reads GAGVSQSPSNKVTEKGKDVELRCDPISGHTALYWYRQSLGQGLEFLIYFQGNSAPDKSGLPSDRFSAERTGGSVSTLTIQRTQQEDSAVYLCASSLAPRTSGNTDTQYFGPGTRLTVL.

The chain links TRBV5-5 to TRBJ1-5; D gene unclear. Germline V gene sequence: CDR1 SGHKS, CDR2 YYEKEE (reference sequence). The length of the CDR3 is 14 residues. V lost 0 bases to trimming and J lost 2 bases, with 6 bases between them. This chain's CDR3 is CASSLASGNQPQHF. The CDR3 DNA reads as TGTGCCAGCAGCTTGGCCAGTGGCAATCAGCCCCAGCATTTT.

Only a few counts were recorded for this clone. The CDR3 region is CASSKDGSLIGETQYF. Here the CDR3 DNA reads TGTGCCAGTAGTAAGGACGGATCCTTAATAGGGGAGACCCAGTACTTC. This sequence joins TRBV19 and TRBJ2-5; D not resolved. Germline V gene data show CDR1 as LNHDA and CDR2 as SQIVND (reference sequence). V was cut by 4 bases and J by 5 bases, with 20 bases left in between. This CDR3 comprises 16 residues. Based on the CDR3 plus reference TRBV19 and TRBJ2-5, the full variable domain is DGGITQSPKYLFRKEGQNVTLSCEQNLNHDAMYWYRQDPGQGLRLIYYSQIVNDFQKGDIAEGYSVSREKKESFPLTVTSAQKNPTAFYLCASSKDGSLIGETQYFGPGTRLLVL.

The chain employs TRBV5-1 and TRBJ1-4, with TRBD1 as a possible D gene (5 bases). The CDR3 sequence is 14 residues long. CDR1 is SGHRS and CDR2 is YFSETQ in the germline V gene. V dropped 4 bases and J dropped 8 bases, with 15 bases sitting between them. The CDR3 DNA reads as TGCGCCAGCAGCAAAGGGACGAAAGGCGAAAAACTGTTTTTT. Its translation is CASSKGTKGEKLFF.

This chain joins TRBV6-1 and TRBJ2-1, with 12 bases fitting TRBD2. Germline assignment: CDR1 MNHNS and CDR2 SASEGT. The CDR3 has 15 amino acids. The V and J ends lost 1 base and 7 bases, in that order; junction bases with no gene match: 2. CDR3 in amino acids: CASSEVTSGGNEQFF. For the CDR3, the DNA is TGTGCCAGCAGTGAAGTAACTAGCGGGGGGAATGAGCAGTTCTTC.

The chain joins TRBV7-3 to TRBJ2-2, with D possibly being TRBD1 (6 bases). CDR1 and CDR2 from the germline V gene are SGHTA and FQGTGA. The CDR3 extends over 16 amino acids. The ends were cut back, 3 bases at V and 1 base at J, with 12 bases in the middle. CDR3 protein: CASSLVPGQNTGELFF. The CDR3 DNA sequence: TGTGCCAGCAGCTTGGTTCCGGGACAGAACACCGGGGAGCTGTTTTTT.

The chain recombines TRBV19 with TRBJ1-6, with 9 nucleotides matching TRBD1. The CDR3 totals 15 residues. Unmatched junction bases numbered 3, after V lost 1 base and J lost 8 bases. The germline V gene has CDR1 LNHDA and CDR2 SQIVND (reference sequence). Written as DNA, the CDR3 is TGTGCCAGTAGTATAGGACAGGGGGTGGATTCACCCCTCCACTTT. Translation: CASSIGQGVDSPLHF.

The chain uses TRBV6-4 and TRBJ1-2, with 12 bases lining up with TRBD1. From germline, CDR1 is MRHNA and CDR2 SNTAGT. The CDR3 has 15 amino acids. V trimming: 2 bases; J trimming: 7 bases; junction bases outside the gene matches: 5. The chain's CDR3 is CASSDGTGGVRGYTF. CDR3 sequence (DNA): TGTGCCAGCAGTGACGGGACAGGGGGCGTGCGTGGCTACACCTTC.

This clone has only a few counts. The chain recombines TRBV12-5 with TRBJ2-3; possibly TRBD2 for D (6 bases). This CDR3 contains 14 residues. V was clipped by 7 bases and J by 5 bases, with 16 bases between them. CDR1 and CDR2 from the germline V gene are LGHNT and FRNRAP. CDR3 loop: CASVRDSPRDTQYF. As DNA, the CDR3 is TGTGCTAGTGTACGGGACTCCCCTAGAGATACGCAGTATTTT.

This rearrangement joins TRBV5-5 to TRBJ1-1, with 7 nucleotides matching TRBD1. The trim removed 2 bases at V and 0 bases at J, leaving 4 bases unmatched. The CDR3 has 15 residues. CDR1 is SGHKS and CDR2 is YYEKEE in the germline V gene (reference sequence). The DNA of the CDR3 is TGTGCCAGCAGCTTACATGGGACAGTGAACACTGAAGCTTTCTTT. Its translation: CASSLHGTVNTEAFF. The variable domain in full, with the rest retrieved from reference TRBV5-5 and TRBJ1-1, is DAGVTQSPTHLIKTRGQQVTLRCSPISGHKSVSWYQQVLGQGPQFIFQYYEKEERGRGNFPDRFSARQFPNYSSELNVNALLLGDSALYLCASSLHGTVNTEAFFGQGTRLTVV.

V usage is TRBV5-5 and J usage is TRBJ2-1, with D tentatively TRBD1 (5 bases). Germline V gene sequence: CDR1 SGHKS, CDR2 YYEKEE (reference sequence). The CDR3 contains 12 residues. The V and J ends lost 2 bases and 7 bases respectively, with 7 bases between them. As DNA, the CDR3 is TGTGCCAGCAGCTTTCCAGGGAATGAGCAGTTCTTC. This gives the protein CASSFPGNEQFF.